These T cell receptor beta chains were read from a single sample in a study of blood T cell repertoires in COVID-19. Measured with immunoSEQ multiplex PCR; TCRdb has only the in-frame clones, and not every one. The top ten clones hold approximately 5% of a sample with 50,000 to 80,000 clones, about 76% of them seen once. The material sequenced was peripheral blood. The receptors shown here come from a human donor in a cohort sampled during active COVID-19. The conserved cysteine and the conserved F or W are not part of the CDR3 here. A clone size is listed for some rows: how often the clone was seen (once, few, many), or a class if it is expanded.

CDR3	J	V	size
ASSLAGVDEKLF	TRBJ1-4	TRBV5-6	many
AAGSGGNTGELF	TRBJ2-2	TRBV24-1	-
ASSYSADPTTEAF	TRBJ1-1	TRBV6-5	-
ASTGKVAGQETQY	TRBJ2-5	TRBV5-1	-
ASSSDRVRETQY	TRBJ2-5	TRBV5-6	-
ASSPGPGEQY	TRBJ2-7	TRBV3-1/TRBV3-2	-
ATSRTGASWEQY	TRBJ2-7	TRBV6-5	-
ASSLAPQGSNQPQH	TRBJ1-5	TRBV7-8	-
ASSNGTVYSNQPQH	TRBJ1-5	TRBV21-1	-
AWSPADTQPQH	TRBJ1-5	TRBV30	-